The T cell receptor (beta chain) described here comes from a study of Graves' ophthalmopathy and Graves' hyperthyroidism. Among the exclusions were patients with other autoimmune diseases, uncontrolled infections, pregnancy or lactation. Researchers took RNA transcripts and amplified TCR beta CDR3 regions from them. First-round RT-PCR with HTBI primers preceded a second-round multiplex PCR. TCRdb called the multiplex PCR reads again in MiXCR, with one record for every CDR3 protein. The sample shows about 660,000 distinct CDR3 sequences, over 40% of them seen only once. The TCR comes from an adult man with Graves' ophthalmopathy. Sequenced material: peripheral blood.

CDR3 nucleotides: TGCAGCGTGGGGACAGGGGATGGCTATGGCTACACCTTC. Translated: CSVGTGDGYGYTF. This sequence joins TRBV29-1 and TRBJ1-2; 10 nucleotides align to TRBD1. The CDR3 sequence is 13 residues long. V lost 6 bases, J lost 4 bases, and 5 bases stayed unmatched. Germline values: CDR1 SQVTM, CDR2 ANQGSEA.